This TCR beta chain was sequenced in a study of shared clonotypes between healthy human individuals. As for the study in general: The cohort had a couple of women and a few men, ages 18 to 49.

The CDR3 covers 15 residues. The junction had 0 bases not matched to a gene; V was cut back by 3 bases and J by 0 bases. Germline V gives CDR1 KGHSH, CDR2 LQKENI. There were only Caucasian adults among the donors, and all lived in Nashville, Tennessee. Sequencing was performed with immunoSEQ multiplex PCR; in TCRdb, only in-frame clones are kept and a portion is missing. The sample has some 450,000 clones, approximately 71% seen once. Study-level results: The sole specimen, blood, was sampled, and tissue repertoires likely differ.

Regarding this clone: Its antigen is not known. Other DNA sequences in this specimen translate into the identical CDR3.

This clonotype was sampled from a woman aged 40 to 55 in good health. Some clones in this sample may be carry-over from other donors' samples. The rearrangement links TRBV18 to TRBJ2-3; 10 positions match TRBD2. Sequencing was carried out using PBMCs. This chain's CDR3 is CASSPTSGSTDTQYF. The CDR3 DNA sequence: TGTGCCAGCTCACCGACTAGCGGGAGCACAGATACGCAGTATTTT.